A single sample is the source of the 21 T cell receptor beta chains below, sequenced in a study of T cell repertoires in cytomegalovirus infection. TCRdb analysed the reads with MiXCR anew, one entry per CDR3 protein. The top ten hold roughly 13% of the sample, which has fewer than 550,000 distinct CDR3 sequences, approximately 33% seen once. Sequencing used PBMCs. Receptors originate from a human donor in good health (CMV status not recorded). Some clones in this sample may be carry-over from other donors' samples.

This clonotype was detected many times. The chain is built from TRBV7-3 and TRBJ1-1; 9 nucleotides align to TRBD1. The ends lost 5 bases at V and 1 base at J; junction bases unmatched: 5. CDR1 and CDR2 (germline): SGHTA, FQGTGA. The CDR3 is 15 amino acids. The CDR3 reads CASSRQGVRNTEAFF. The CDR3 DNA is TGTGCCAGCAGCAGACAGGGGGTCCGGAACACTGAAGCTTTCTTT.

The chain uses TRBV12-3 or TRBV12-4 and TRBJ2-1; TRBD1 might be the D (5 bases). The V gene lost 2 bases and the J gene lost 8 bases, with 19 bases spanning the gap. This CDR3 is 16 amino acids long. The CDR3 DNA sequence: TGTGCCAGCAGTTTACGACAGCCGCCTGTGAGGTATGAGCAGTTCTTC. Its translation is CASSLRQPPVRYEQFF.

This clonotype showed up just a few times. The chain has TRBV20-1 and TRBJ2-3; 8 nucleotides agree with TRBD2. Trimming at V came to 1 base and at J to 1 base, leaving 7 bases not matched to a gene. Germline assignment: CDR1 DFQATT and CDR2 SNEGSKA (reference sequence). This CDR3 comprises 16 residues. This CDR3 reads CSARVPGGTRTDTQYF. The CDR3 nucleotides read TGCAGTGCTAGAGTTCCGGGGGGGACTCGCACAGATACGCAGTATTTT.

Only a few counts were recorded for this clonotype. A much larger clone lies one base from this, so it may be a read error. This CDR3 reads CASSLGLGDTEAFF. In nucleotides, the CDR3 is TGTGCCAGCAGCCTAGGACTGGGGGACACTGAAGCTTTCTTT. The rearrangement joins TRBV3-1 to TRBJ1-1, with D perhaps matching TRBD1 (5 bases). V was trimmed by 4 bases and J by 3 bases, leaving 12 bases between them. Germline lookup yields CDR1 LGHDT and CDR2 YNNKEL (reference sequence). CDR3 length: 14 amino acids.

This clonotype was observed a few times. The V gene is TRBV6-6, the J gene TRBJ2-5; no firm D call. The CDR3 has 16 residues. CDR1 is MNHNY and CDR2 is SVGAGI in the germline V gene (reference sequence). Trimming left V 1 base short and J 5 bases short, with 17 bases between. The CDR3 DNA reads TGTGCCAGCAGTTACTACAGCGCCAGGATGATGGAGACCCAGTACTTC. Protein product: CASSYYSARMMETQYF.

V is TRBV4-2 and J is TRBJ1-2, with D perhaps TRBD1 (6 bases). The CDR3 extends over 14 amino acids. CDR1 is LGHNA, CDR2 YNFKEQ, per germline. Trimming took 2 bases from V and 2 from J, leaving 9 bases between them. CDR3 residues: CASSQSTGNYGYTF. The DNA of the CDR3 is TGTGCCAGCAGCCAATCGACAGGAAACTATGGCTACACCTTC.

This clonotype was seen a few times. The V gene is TRBV5-4, the J gene TRBJ2-5, with D uncertain. CDR1 and CDR2 from the germline V gene are SGHNT and YYREEE (reference sequence). The CDR3 is 12 amino acids. The germline V and J ends were trimmed by 4 bases and 3 bases, with 7 bases remaining between them. CDR3 residues: CASSGDKETQYF. The CDR3 DNA is TGTGCCAGCAGCGGAGATAAAGAGACCCAGTACTTC.

This clonotype was counted a few times. The chain carries TRBV5-4 and TRBJ2-3, with a weak D call TRBD2 (6 bases). This CDR3 has 15 amino acids. V lost 9 bases and J lost 5, with 22 bases in between. Germline CDR1 and CDR2: SGHNT and YYREEE (reference sequence). In DNA form, the CDR3 reads TGTGCCACTTTAGCGGCAGAGGGTACTCGAGATACGCAGTATTTT. Protein product: CATLAAEGTRDTQYF.

The sample holds a few counts of this clonotype. This chain connects TRBV12-3 or TRBV12-4 to TRBJ2-5; 9 bases match TRBD2. The CDR3 length is 15 residues. Trimming at V came to 3 bases and at J to 5 bases, leaving 7 bases not matched to a gene. CDR3 sequence: CASSFGGGARETQYF. The CDR3 region has the DNA TGTGCCAGCAGTTTTGGCGGGGGGGCCCGGGAGACCCAGTACTTC.

In its sample, this clonotype was seen many times. The CDR3 reads CASLVGTEAFF. The CDR3 DNA sequence: TGTGCCAGCTTAGTGGGCACTGAAGCTTTCTTT. This rearrangement joins TRBV7-8 to TRBJ1-1; D gene uncertain. Looked up from germline, CDR1 is SGHVS and CDR2 is FQNEAQ. This CDR3 has 11 amino acids. Trimming took off 8 bases at V and 4 bases at J, with 8 bases between the two ends.

The rearrangement joins TRBV19 to TRBJ1-5; D is uncertain. The CDR3 contains 15 residues. The germline CDR1 and CDR2 sequences are LNHDA and SQIVND (reference sequence). V dropped 2 bases and J dropped 2 bases, with 10 bases sitting between them. CDR3 sequence: CASSIQGSGNQPQHF. DNA of the CDR3: TGTGCCAGTAGTATACAAGGATCCGGCAATCAGCCCCAGCATTTT.

This clonotype was seen a handful of times. The rearrangement links TRBV4-1 to TRBJ2-5; D could derive from TRBD1 or TRBD2 (5 bases each). V gave up 0 bases and J gave up 6 bases, with 8 bases separating them. Germline loops: CDR1 MGHRA, CDR2 YSYEKL. The CDR3 is made up of 13 amino acids. DNA of the CDR3: TGCGCCAGCAGCCAAGAGGGGGTACAGACCCAGTACTTC. Translated: CASSQEGVQTQYF.

In this sample, this clonotype turned up a few times. V and J are TRBV18 and TRBJ1-2; no reliable D call. The germline gives CDR1 KGHSH, CDR2 LQKENI. Trimming took off 5 bases at V and 2 bases at J, with 12 bases between the two ends. CDR3 length: 14 residues. The CDR3 is CASSALDNNYGYTF. As DNA, the CDR3 is TGTGCCAGCTCAGCACTAGATAACAACTATGGCTACACCTTC.

This clonotype was seen a few times. The chain has TRBV3-1 and TRBJ1-5; maybe TRBD1 (5 bases). CDR1 and CDR2 (germline): LGHDT, YNNKEL (reference sequence). The ends were cut back, 1 base at V and 4 bases at J, with 11 bases in the middle. This CDR3 is 15 amino acids long. DNA of the CDR3: TGTGCCAGCAGCCAAGGTAGAGGGGTTAATCAGCCCCAGCATTTT. Translating it yields CASSQGRGVNQPQHF.

Note on this clonotype: This CDR3 is missing its conserved last phenylalanine or tryptophan, likely due to a read error. V and J are TRBV7-2 and TRBJ2-7; 7 bases line up with TRBD1. Germline-derived CDR1 and CDR2 are SGHTA and FQGNSA. This CDR3 spans 16 amino acids. Losses at the gene ends were 5 bases for V and 0 bases for J; bases not matched to a gene: 10. CDR3 sequence (DNA): TGTGCCAGCAGCCCCGGGACAGTTTCCTCCTCCTACGAGCAGTACTTA. Translating it yields CASSPGTVSSSYEQYL.

This chain uses TRBV28 with TRBJ2-5, with 12 bases lining up with TRBD2. The CDR3 is made up of 15 amino acids. J was trimmed by 1 base and V by 5 bases; bases with no gene match: 2. Germline V gives CDR1 MDHEN, CDR2 SYDVKM. CDR3 coding DNA: TGTGCCAGCAGTCGGACTAGCGGGGCCCAAGAGACCCAGTACTTC. This codes for CASSRTSGAQETQYF.

The chain combines TRBV2 with TRBJ2-3; the D is unclear. Germline V gene data show CDR1 as SNHLY and CDR2 as FYNNEI. V was cut by 6 bases and J by 1 base, with 14 bases left in between. This CDR3 comprises 15 residues. The CDR3 DNA is TGTGCCAGCAGACCCCAGAGGACCCGCACAGATACGCAGTATTTT. As protein: CASRPQRTRTDTQYF.

This clonotype was seen many times. This chain joins TRBV4-1 and TRBJ2-1, with 7 positions matching TRBD1. CDR3 length: 15 residues. V shed 1 base and J 4 bases; nucleotides not matched to a gene: 4. CDR1 and CDR2 (germline): MGHRA, YSYEKL. CDR3 loop: CASSQAGTAYNEQFF. CDR3 coding DNA: TGCGCCAGCAGCCAAGCAGGGACAGCATACAATGAGCAGTTCTTC.

The CDR3 protein is CASSQETSHPTDTQYF. In nucleotides, the CDR3 is TGCGCCAGCAGCCAAGAAACTAGCCACCCCACAGATACGCAGTATTTT. V and J are TRBV4-1 and TRBJ2-3, with TRBD2 as a possible D gene (6 bases). The CDR3 sequence is 16 residues long. Trimming pared 0 bases from V and 2 bases from J, leaving 12 bases between. Germline V CDR1 and CDR2: MGHRA, YSYEKL.

This clonotype has a count of ten or more. The chain joins TRBV7-2 to TRBJ2-7, with 11 positions matching TRBD2. The CDR3 is made up of 16 amino acids. Germline assignment: CDR1 SGHTA and CDR2 FQGNSA. Trimming cost V 3 bases and J 5 bases; bases outside gene matches: 9. CDR3 region: CASSFRLAGPRNEQYF. The CDR3 DNA reads TGTGCCAGCAGCTTCAGACTAGCGGGGCCCCGTAACGAGCAGTACTTC.

This chain joins TRBV6-6 and TRBJ1-1, with a weak D call TRBD1 (5 bases). CDR3 length equals 16 residues. Per germline, CDR1 MNHNY and CDR2 SVGAGI (reference sequence). V shed 8 bases and J shed 1 base, with 20 bases lying between them. The CDR3 here is CASSPYGGEQNTEAFF. The DNA for the CDR3 is TGTGCCAGCTCGCCCTACGGGGGGGAGCAGAACACTGAAGCTTTCTTT.